This passage covers 26 T cell receptor beta chains from one sample sequenced in a study of control samples from healthy donors and cancer patients. The repertoire was sequenced with immunoSEQ multiplex PCR; TCRdb's copy has only in-frame clones and lacks some. The sample has about 160,000 clones; roughly 94% are singletons. The specimen sequenced was PBMCs. These TCRs come from a man in his fifties or sixties with colorectal cancer.

CDR3 nucleotide sequence: TGTGCCAGCAGTGACGGGACCGGGAGCAATCAGCCCCAGCATTTT. Protein product: CASSDGTGSNQPQHF. The chain has TRBV6-1 and TRBJ1-5, with D possibly TRBD1 on 5 matching bases. The length of the CDR3 is 15 residues. V lost 3 bases and J lost 1, with 10 bases in between. Germline V gene lookup returns CDR1 MNHNS and CDR2 SASEGT.

The chain carries TRBV5-8 and TRBJ2-2, with a possible D match to TRBD2 (5 bases). The V gene lost 2 bases and the J gene lost 6 bases, with 11 bases spanning the gap. CDR1 and CDR2 (germline): SGHTS, YDEGEE. This CDR3 has 14 residues. CDR3: CASSFIRGAGELFF. CDR3 bases: TGTGCCAGCAGCTTTATACGGGGTGCCGGGGAGCTGTTTTTT.

The chain links TRBV12-3 or TRBV12-4 to TRBJ2-5; TRBD2 might be the D (5 bases). V shed 7 bases and J shed 7 bases, with 16 bases lying between them. CDR3 length: 13 amino acids. The CDR3 sequence: CASTRGTGGTQYF. Here the CDR3 DNA reads TGTGCCAGCACCCGGGGTACCGGCGGGACCCAGTACTTC.

Only a few counts were recorded for this clone. The DNA of the CDR3 is TGTGCCAGCAGCACCCATGTTGACAGGAAGGTCCCTTATCAGCCCCAGCATTTT. Amino acids: CASSTHVDRKVPYQPQHF. The gene calls are TRBV21-1 and TRBJ1-5; the D call of TRBD1 is as the table states it, not checked on the DNA. TRBV21-1 represents a pseudogene. The CDR3 is 18 amino acids.

This chain uses TRBV10-3 with TRBJ2-2, with TRBD2 matching 10 bases. The CDR3 loop spans 17 amino acids. The ends lost 6 bases at V and 4 bases at J; junction bases unmatched: 11. Germline values: CDR1 ENHRY, CDR2 SYGVKD. In nucleotides, the CDR3 is TGTGCCATCAGACCCACGCCGGGACTAGCGAGCACCGGGGAGCTGTTTTTT. Translation gives CAIRPTPGLASTGELFF.

The chain combines TRBV10-3 with TRBJ2-1; D is tentatively TRBD1 or TRBD2 (6 bases each). CDR3 length: 16 residues. The germline CDR1 and CDR2 sequences are ENHRY and SYGVKD. V lost 0 bases and J 0 bases, leaving 9 bases between the germline ends. This chain's CDR3 is CAISESGGSSYNEQFF. CDR3 in DNA: TGTGCCATCAGTGAGTCGGGGGGCTCCTCCTACAATGAGCAGTTCTTC.

CDR3 residues: CAISEPGQGHSPLHF. The CDR3 region has the DNA TGTGCCATCAGTGAGCCGGGACAGGGTCATTCACCCCTCCACTTT. V is TRBV10-3 and J is TRBJ1-6; TRBD1 matches at 9 bases. V gave up 2 bases and J gave up 8 bases; unmatched junction bases: 4. The length of the CDR3 is 15 residues. Germline-derived CDR1 and CDR2 are ENHRY and SYGVKD.

The CDR3 nucleotides are TGTGCCAGCAGTTCCCGGGACAGTCCCTACGAGCAGTACTTC. Its translation: CASSSRDSPYEQYF. The J gene is TRBJ2-7, the V gene TRBV27, with 7 bases that match TRBD1. The germline V gene encodes CDR1 MNHEY and CDR2 SMNVEV (reference sequence). V shed 4 bases and J 2 bases; nucleotides not matched to a gene: 5. This CDR3 region has 14 residues.

This clone was detected only once. This chain uses TRBV10-2 with TRBJ2-7; no reliable D call. V gave up 8 bases and J gave up 5 bases, with 16 bases separating them. The CDR3 totals 13 residues. The germline V gene has CDR1 WSHSY and CDR2 SAAADI. CDR3 region: CASRTLWGNEQYF. The CDR3 coding sequence is TGCGCCAGCCGGACCCTCTGGGGAAACGAGCAGTACTTC.

The chain couples TRBV25-1 to TRBJ2-1; D gene uncertain. The CDR3 has 10 residues. Trimming took 5 bases from V and 8 from J, leaving 4 bases between them. Germline V gene sequence: CDR1 MGHDK, CDR2 SYGVNS. CDR3 sequence: CASSRHEQFF. The CDR3, as DNA: TGTGCCAGCAGTCGACATGAGCAGTTCTTC.

The chain has TRBV7-2 and TRBJ2-4; no clear D. The CDR3 sequence is 16 residues long. Trimming took 1 base from V and 0 from J, leaving 10 bases between them. CDR1 is SGHTA, CDR2 FQGNSA, per germline. The CDR3 spells CASSLVLGLAKNIQYF. Written as DNA, the CDR3 is TGTGCCAGCAGCTTAGTATTAGGGTTAGCCAAAAACATTCAGTACTTC.

The V gene is TRBV6-6, the J gene TRBJ1-5, with 9 nucleotides matching TRBD1. Germline V gene data show CDR1 as MNHNY and CDR2 as SVGAGI (reference sequence). The J segment lost 4 bases and the V segment lost 5 bases, leaving 9 bases of the junction unmatched. This CDR3 has 16 residues. The CDR3 is CASSPPGTGPNQPQHF. DNA for the CDR3: TGTGCCAGCAGTCCCCCCGGGACAGGGCCTAATCAGCCCCAGCATTTT.

This chain uses TRBV5-1 with TRBJ2-4; perhaps TRBD1 as D (5 bases). With 0 bases removed from V and 7 bases from J, the gap between germline ends came to 14 bases. The CDR3 covers 15 residues. Germline V gives CDR1 SGHRS, CDR2 YFSETQ. CDR3 sequence: CASSLAVQGSNIQYF. The DNA for the CDR3 is TGCGCCAGCAGCTTGGCCGTTCAGGGATCGAACATTCAGTACTTC.

The genes are TRBV19 and TRBJ2-5, with TRBD2 matching 9 bases. Germline V lookup: CDR1 LNHDA, CDR2 SQIVND (reference sequence). Trimming took 6 bases from V and 3 from J; bases not matched to a gene: 2. This CDR3 region has 13 residues. CDR3 bases: TGTGCCAGTAGGCGACTAGCGGAAGAGACCCAGTACTTC. This translates into CASRRLAEETQYF.

This clone was recorded only once. The V gene is TRBV21-1, the J gene TRBJ1-3. TRBV21-1 represents a pseudogene. This CDR3 spans 14 amino acids. The CDR3: CASKWESSGNTIYF. The CDR3 DNA follows: TGTGCCAGCAAATGGGAGAGCTCTGGAAACACCATATATTTT.

This clone was seen a few times. V and J are TRBV10-3 and TRBJ2-5; TRBD2 matches 7 bases. This CDR3 spans 14 amino acids. Trimming took 8 bases from V and 4 from J; bases not matched to a gene: 10. Germline CDR1 reads ENHRY; CDR2 reads SYGVKD. The CDR3 is CAIGRGGKGETQYF. The CDR3 DNA follows: TGTGCCATCGGACGGGGAGGGAAGGGAGAGACCCAGTACTTC.

V gene TRBV27 combines with J gene TRBJ2-7; 7 positions agree with TRBD1. V shed 8 bases and J 0 bases; nucleotides not matched to a gene: 4. The CDR3 is 13 amino acids. Germline CDR1 is MNHEY and CDR2 is SMNVEV (reference sequence). CDR3 protein: CASGRDSSYEQYF. CDR3 nucleotide sequence: TGTGCCAGCGGAAGGGACAGCTCCTACGAGCAGTACTTC.

This clone was detected once. This chain joins TRBV12-3 or TRBV12-4 and TRBJ2-5; D remains ambiguous. Trimming cost V 6 bases and J 0 bases, with 5 bases left between them. This CDR3 comprises 12 residues. In DNA, the CDR3 is TGTGCCAGCAGCTCGGACCAAGAGACCCAGTACTTC. Translation gives CASSSDQETQYF.

This chain uses TRBV5-6 with TRBJ1-6; D remains ambiguous. The CDR3 loop spans 15 amino acids. Between the trimmed V and J ends, which lost 2 bases and 6 bases, there was a span of 12 bases. CDR1 SGHDT and CDR2 YYEEEE come from the germline V gene. DNA for the CDR3: TGTGCCAGCAGCTTTGCTCCAGGTCCTAATTCACCCCTCCACTTT. Translated, it gives CASSFAPGPNSPLHF.

The rearrangement links TRBV10-2 to TRBJ2-1; the match to TRBD2 covers 11 bases. Per the germline V gene, CDR1 is WSHSY and CDR2 is SAAADI. V was clipped by 4 bases and J by 5 bases; unmatched bases: 4. The CDR3 covers 15 residues. CDR3 protein: CASSGLAGGNNEQFF. For the CDR3, the DNA is TGCGCCAGCAGTGGCCTAGCGGGGGGCAACAATGAGCAGTTCTTC.

A few counts support this clone. The chain uses TRBV5-1 and TRBJ1-1; TRBD1 agrees at 7 bases. J gave up 1 base and V 5 bases, and 5 bases lay outside the gene matches. Germline V lookup: CDR1 SGHRS, CDR2 YFSETQ. The CDR3 sequence is 14 residues long. The CDR3 here is CASRWGQQNTEAFF. The CDR3 DNA is TGCGCCAGCAGGTGGGGACAGCAGAACACTGAAGCTTTCTTT.

The genes are TRBV6-2 or TRBV6-3 and TRBJ2-7; 8 bases are shared with TRBD1. V lost 1 base to trimming and J lost 3 bases; unmatched junction nucleotides: 5. The CDR3 is 15 residues long. The germline V gene has CDR1 MNHEY and CDR2 SVGEGT. CDR3 nucleotide sequence: TGTGCCAGCAGTTACTACGGGACAGGTGACTACGAGCAGTACTTC. This sequence encodes CASSYYGTGDYEQYF.

This chain uses TRBV5-8 with TRBJ2-3; 7 nucleotides align to TRBD2. After removal of 6 bases from V and 0 bases from J, the junction contained 10 bases not matched to a gene. CDR1 is SGHTS, CDR2 YDEGEE, per germline. There are 16 residues in the CDR3. The CDR3 loop reads CASTPIGTMSTDTQYF. CDR3 bases: TGTGCCAGCACCCCAATAGGGACTATGAGCACAGATACGCAGTATTTT. The full variable domain, its missing parts supplied by reference TRBV5-8 and TRBJ2-3, is EAGVTQSPTHLIKTRGQQATLRCSPISGHTSVYWYQQALGLGLQFLLWYDEGEERNRGNFPPRFSGRQFPNYSSELNVNALELEDSALYLCASTPIGTMSTDTQYFGPGTRLTVL.

The chain joins TRBV3-1 (or the pseudogene TRBV3-2) to TRBJ2-1, with 14 bases lining up with TRBD2. CDR3 length: 15 amino acids. The trim removed 0 bases at V and 11 bases at J, leaving 3 bases unmatched. From germline, CDR1 is LGHDT and CDR2 YNNKEL (reference sequence). The CDR3 spells CASSQETSGGAQQFF. The CDR3 DNA reads TGTGCCAGCAGCCAAGAGACTAGCGGGGGGGCACAGCAGTTCTTC.

The chain carries TRBV7-2 and TRBJ2-5, with TRBD1 identical over 9 bases. J was trimmed by 6 bases and V by 3 bases; bases with no gene match: 11. The CDR3 runs to 16 residues. CDR1 and CDR2 from the germline V gene are SGHTA and FQGNSA. The CDR3 sequence: CASSLIGTGGSKTQYF. CDR3 DNA sequence: TGTGCCAGCAGCTTGATAGGAACAGGGGGCTCGAAGACCCAGTACTTC.

The rearrangement links TRBV6-1 to TRBJ1-5; D not certain. The germline V and J ends were trimmed by 2 bases and 0 bases, with 8 bases remaining between them. This CDR3 comprises 15 residues. Germline lookup yields CDR1 MNHNS and CDR2 SASEGT. CDR3 DNA sequence: TGTGCCAGCAGTGAAAACAGCTATAGCAATCAGCCCCAGCATTTT. It translates to CASSENSYSNQPQHF.